These T cell receptor beta chains were read from a single sample in a study of chemoradiotherapy in HPV16-positive cancers. Here immunoSEQ multiplex PCR was the method, and the copy in TCRdb shows in-frame clones only, minus some. The repertoire holds around 68,000 clones, with almost 90% as singletons. The sample was blood, taken from a patient who underwent chemoradiotherapy. Receptor source: a human donor with HPV-associated anogenital cancer. The CDR3 runs from the conserved cysteine through the conserved F or W. Fields, in order: D gene, J gene, clone size, V gene, CDR3 protein, CDR3 DNA. The D gene is left open where the match is weak. Expanded clones get a size class; other rows say once, few or many, or leave the size out.

.	TRBJ1-3	.	TRBV27	CASSLTTAGNTIYF	TGTGCCAGCAGTCTGACGACAGCTGGAAACACCATATATTTT
.	TRBJ2-7	.	TRBV29-1	CSVTPGGRVYGQYF	TGCAGCGTGACCCCAGGGGGGCGCGTTTACGGGCAGTACTTC
.	TRBJ2-3	.	TRBV6-1	CAGADGLSDTQYF	TGTGCCGGAGCCGACGGGTTGTCGGATACGCAGTATTTT
.	TRBJ2-3	.	TRBV4-1	CASSQEGGLGTDTQYF	TGCGCCAGCAGCCAAGAAGGGGGGCTGGGGACAGATACGCAGTATTTT
.	TRBJ1-3	.	TRBV19	CASSISQSSGNTIYF	TGTGCCAGTAGTATCTCGCAGAGCTCTGGAAACACCATATATTTT
.	TRBJ2-5	.	TRBV5-6	CASSMTGIETQYF	TGTGCCAGCAGCATGACAGGTATCGAGACCCAGTACTTC
.	TRBJ2-7	.	TRBV10-1	CASSDPDIYEQYF	TGCGCCAGCAGTGACCCTGACATTTACGAGCAGTACTTC
.	TRBJ1-5	once	TRBV2	CASSHQGANQPQHF	TGTGCCAGCAGCCACCAGGGAGCGAATCAGCCCCAGCATTTT
.	TRBJ1-4	.	TRBV4-1	CASSQNAGINEKLFF	TGCGCCAGCAGCCAAAACGCAGGGATTAATGAAAAACTGTTTTTT
.	TRBJ2-5	once	TRBV1	CTSSRADWTGTQETQYF	TGCACCAGCAGCCGGGCCGATTGGACAGGGACTCAAGAGACCCAGTACTTC
TRBD1	TRBJ1-1	.	TRBV5-1	CASSLTGVNTEAFF	TGCGCCAGCAGCTTGACAGGGGTGAACACTGAAGCTTTCTTT
.	TRBJ2-7	.	TRBV5-4	CASSLAGPPAGRGYEQYF	TGTGCCAGCAGCTTGGCCGGGCCTCCGGCAGGCCGGGGTTACGAGCAGTACTTC
.	TRBJ1-1	.	TRBV6-6	CASSYADTEAFF	TGTGCCAGCAGTTACGCGGACACTGAAGCTTTCTTT
.	TRBJ2-6	.	TRBV11-3	CASSSVSGANVLTF	TGTGCCAGCAGCTCTGTCTCTGGGGCCAACGTCCTGACTTTC
TRBD2	TRBJ2-7	.	TRBV4-1	CASKTSGSPEQYF	TGCGCCAGCAAAACTAGCGGGAGCCCCGAGCAGTACTTC
.	TRBJ1-2	.	TRBV5-5	CASSLIGSGYTF	TGTGCCAGCAGCTTGATCGGGTCCGGCTACACCTTC
.	TRBJ2-2	.	TRBV11-2	CARGTTNTGELFF	TGTGCCAGGGGTACAACGAACACCGGGGAGCTGTTTTTT
TRBD2	TRBJ2-3	once	TRBV6-6	CASSYGTSRTDTQYF	TGTGCCAGCAGTTACGGGACTAGTCGCACAGATACGCAGTATTTT
.	TRBJ2-7	.	TRBV11-3	CASSLDAGYEQYF	TGTGCCAGCAGCTTAGATGCCGGGTACGAGCAGTACTTC
TRBD1	TRBJ2-7	.	TRBV5-1	CASSWGQGYEQYF	TGCGCCAGCAGCTGGGGACAGGGGTACGAGCAGTACTTC
TRBD2	TRBJ2-1	.	TRBV27	CASTRRLAGGYNEQFF	TGTGCCAGCACCCGGAGACTAGCGGGGGGCTACAATGAGCAGTTCTTC
.	TRBJ1-4	.	TRBV4-2	CASSQEEEGDNEKLFF	TGTGCCAGCAGCCAAGAGGAGGAGGGAGATAATGAAAAACTGTTTTTT
.	TRBJ1-1	.	TRBV11-2	CASSLDLAPEAFF	TGTGCCAGCAGCTTAGATCTAGCCCCTGAAGCTTTCTTT
TRBD1	TRBJ1-5	.	TRBV6-1	CASSEVWRQGGQPQHF	TGTGCCAGCAGTGAAGTTTGGCGACAGGGAGGTCAGCCCCAGCATTTT
.	TRBJ2-3	.	TRBV7-6	CASSQTLRDTDTQYF	TGTGCCAGCAGCCAGACACTGAGGGACACAGATACGCAGTATTTT
TRBD1	TRBJ1-4	.	TRBV4-1	CASTPGQGLPVEKLFF	TGCGCCAGCACCCCGGGACAGGGCTTACCCGTTGAAAAACTGTTTTTT
TRBD1	TRBJ2-5	.	TRBV19	CASSRPRDRGQDRETQYF	TGTGCCAGTAGTAGGCCCCGGGACAGGGGGCAGGATAGGGAGACCCAGTACTTC
.	TRBJ1-5	.	TRBV15	CATSKYRASNQPQHF	TGTGCCACCAGCAAATACAGGGCCAGCAATCAGCCCCAGCATTTT
TRBD1	TRBJ2-7	.	TRBV19	CASSIVGTGFGEQYF	TGTGCCAGTAGTATCGTCGGGACAGGGTTCGGAGAGCAGTACTTC
.	TRBJ2-7	.	TRBV7-2	CASSYSRKGYEQYF	TGTGCCAGCAGCTACTCTAGAAAGGGCTACGAGCAGTACTTC
TRBD1	TRBJ2-7	.	TRBV6-5	CASSFTGGGYEQYF	TGTGCCAGCAGTTTTACAGGGGGCGGCTACGAGCAGTACTTC
.	TRBJ2-3	.	TRBV6-4	CASSPGGGNTDTQYF	TGTGCCAGCAGTCCGGGCGGGGGCAACACAGATACGCAGTATTTT
.	TRBJ2-2	few	TRBV28	CASTLVNTGELFF	TGTGCCAGCACACTAGTTAACACCGGGGAGCTGTTTTTT
.	TRBJ2-3	.	TRBV6-5	CASSYPKGDTQYF	TGTGCCAGCAGTTACCCGAAGGGAGATACGCAGTATTTT
.	TRBJ2-5	.	TRBV6-1	CASSTLVDKTQYF	TGTGCCAGTTCCACGCTAGTTGACAAGACCCAGTACTTC
TRBD2	TRBJ2-7	.	TRBV5-4	CASSLGGGSSYEQYF	TGTGCCAGCAGCTTGGGGGGGGGTTCTTCCTACGAGCAGTACTTC
.	TRBJ1-1	.	TRBV4-2	CASSRETNREAFF	TGTGCCAGCAGCCGGGAAACAAACCGGGAGGCTTTCTTT
.	TRBJ1-1	.	TRBV6-5	CASSYSNRATTEAFF	TGTGCCAGCAGTTACTCGAATAGGGCTACCACTGAAGCTTTCTTT
TRBD2	TRBJ2-5	.	TRBV19	CASSTESRRGQETQYF	TGTGCCAGTAGTACGGAATCTCGGCGGGGGCAAGAGACCCAGTACTTC
.	TRBJ1-2	.	TRBV4-1	CASSAGGREKSYGYTF	TGCGCCAGCAGCGCGGGAGGAAGGGAGAAAAGCTATGGCTACACCTTC
.	TRBJ2-7	.	TRBV28	CASSFYETYEQYF	TGTGCCAGCAGTTTTTATGAGACCTACGAGCAGTACTTC
TRBD2	TRBJ2-7	.	TRBV27	CASSKLQTSGIRGEQYF	TGTGCCAGCAGCAAACTCCAAACTAGCGGGATTCGAGGCGAGCAGTACTTC
.	TRBJ1-4	few	TRBV5-6	CASSLTAINEKLFF	TGTGCCAGCAGCTTGACAGCGATTAATGAAAAACTGTTTTTT
.	TRBJ2-7	.	TRBV6-5	CASSNTYEQYF	TGTGCCAGCAGTAACACCTACGAGCAGTACTTC
.	TRBJ2-1	.	TRBV7-2	CASRSFVGSSYNEQFF	TGTGCCAGCAGATCCTTCGTGGGGAGCTCCTACAATGAGCAGTTCTTC
TRBD1	TRBJ2-5	.	TRBV28	CASSQDRLLATQYF	TGTGCCAGCAGTCAGGACAGGCTTCTGGCGACCCAGTACTTC
.	TRBJ1-4	.	TRBV5-1	CASSLAPGVEKLFF	TGCGCCAGCAGCTTGGCCCCGGGAGTTGAAAAACTGTTTTTT
TRBD1	TRBJ2-7	.	TRBV5-6	CASKSMDRGDSYEQYF	TGTGCCAGCAAATCGATGGACAGGGGGGATTCCTACGAGCAGTACTTC
.	TRBJ1-3	.	TRBV5-1	CASSLYRDTIYF	TGCGCCAGCAGCTTGTATCGGGACACCATATATTTT
.	TRBJ2-3	.	TRBV11-3	CASSTGRTGNTDTQYF	TGTGCCAGCAGCACCGGGCGCACGGGGAACACAGATACGCAGTATTTT
TRBD2	TRBJ2-1	.	TRBV7-2	CASSSFSGSPGEQFF	TGTGCCAGCTCTTCCTTTAGCGGGAGTCCCGGCGAGCAGTTCTTC
.	TRBJ1-2	.	TRBV2	CASRDDFDGYTF	TGTGCCAGCAGGGATGATTTCGATGGCTACACCTTC
.	TRBJ2-3	once	TRBV29-1	CSVEESSGQGTDTQYF	TGCAGCGTTGAAGAGTCGAGTGGGCAGGGTACAGATACGCAGTATTTT
.	TRBJ2-7	.	TRBV19	CASSRGPYEQYF	TGTGCCAGTAGTCGCGGTCCCTACGAGCAGTACTTC
.	TRBJ2-3	.	TRBV11-3	CASSLEGGTDTQYF	TGTGCCAGCAGCTTAGAAGGAGGCACAGATACGCAGTATTTT
.	TRBJ2-5	.	TRBV9	CASSVSPRETQYF	TGTGCCAGCAGCGTATCCCCACGGGAGACCCAGTACTTC
TRBD1	TRBJ2-7	.	TRBV19	CASSFGTGGTYEQYF	TGTGCCAGTAGTTTTGGGACAGGGGGGACCTACGAGCAGTACTTC
TRBD1	TRBJ1-1	.	TRBV5-1	CASSLGQGREVMNTEAFF	TGCGCCAGCAGCTTGGGACAGGGGCGCGAGGTGATGAACACTGAAGCTTTCTTT
.	TRBJ2-3	.	TRBV28	CASSPPHGVTDTQYF	TGTGCCAGTTCCCCCCCCCATGGGGTTACAGATACGCAGTATTTT